This TCR beta chain derives from a study of blood T cell repertoires in COVID-19. J gave up 0 bases and V 5 bases, and 10 bases lay outside the gene matches. The CDR3 length is 18 residues. Looked up from germline, CDR1 is SGHTA and CDR2 is FQGTGA. Authors' methods: For nucleated cells, counts were estimated from reference gene primer amplification. Assay: immunoSEQ multiplex PCR; the TCRdb copy retains only in-frame clones and omits some. D and trimming were read from the DNA, whereas the V and J calls and clone size are those reported in that table. The data contain about 480,000 clones, about 91% of them singletons. In Seattle, patients joined the study during active infection and were tracked longitudinally.

The chain is built from TRBV7-3 and TRBJ2-3; the match to TRBD2 covers 11 bases. The sample comprised peripheral blood. The source is a woman in her fifties or sixties with COVID-19, enrolled during active disease. CDR3 sequence reads: CASSPPSGTSGSTDTQYF. The CDR3 DNA is TGTGCCAGCAGCCCTCCTTCCGGGACTAGCGGTAGCACAGATACGCAGTATTTT.